This TCR beta chain stems from a study of blood T cell repertoires in COVID-19. Looking at the study overall: Spain, Italy and the United States supplied samples that represented acute and convalescent COVID-19. The analysed material was cDNA or gDNA that came from T cells, B-cell-depleted T cells, or PBMCs.

Authors' analysis steps: Nucleated cell number was recorded as an estimate derived from reference gene primer amplification. TCRdb keeps only in-frame clones here, not all; method: immunoSEQ multiplex PCR. For V, J and clone size, that table is used; D and trimming come from the DNA. The profile covers about 190,000 clones, with 75% to 90% appearing a single time and around 7% taken by the ten largest. V lost 2 bases, J lost 7 bases, and 10 bases stayed unmatched. The CDR3 consists of 15 residues. The germline gives CDR1 MNHEY, CDR2 SVGAGI. This sequence was found in a man between 40 and 49 years old with acute or convalescent COVID-19. Sample: peripheral blood. The chain carries TRBV6-5 and TRBJ1-2; 7 positions match TRBD1. The CDR3 protein is CASSYDRVSGLGYTF. The CDR3 DNA follows: TGTGCCAGCAGTTACGACAGGGTTTCGGGCCTTGGCTACACCTTC.